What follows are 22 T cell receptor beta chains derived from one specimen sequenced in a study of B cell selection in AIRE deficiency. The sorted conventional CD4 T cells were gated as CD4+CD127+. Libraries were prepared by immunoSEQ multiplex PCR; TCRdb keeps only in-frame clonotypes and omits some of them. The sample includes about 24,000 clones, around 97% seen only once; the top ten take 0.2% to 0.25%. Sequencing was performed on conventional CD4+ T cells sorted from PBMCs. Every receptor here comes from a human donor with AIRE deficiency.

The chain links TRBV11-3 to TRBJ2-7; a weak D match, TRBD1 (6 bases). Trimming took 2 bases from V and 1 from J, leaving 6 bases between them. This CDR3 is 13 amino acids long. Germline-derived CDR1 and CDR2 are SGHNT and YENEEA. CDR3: CASSLQGSYEQYF. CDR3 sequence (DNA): TGTGCCAGCAGCTTACAGGGGTCCTACGAGCAGTACTTC.

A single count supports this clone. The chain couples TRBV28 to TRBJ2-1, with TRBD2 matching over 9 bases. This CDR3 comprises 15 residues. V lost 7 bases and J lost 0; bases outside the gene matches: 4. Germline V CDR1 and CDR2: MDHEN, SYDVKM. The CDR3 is CASTFSGSSYNEQFF. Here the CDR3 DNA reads TGTGCCAGCACTTTTAGCGGGAGCTCCTACAATGAGCAGTTCTTC.

Here the CDR3 DNA reads TGCGCCAGCAGCTTGGGCGGGAGGGCTGAGCAGTTCTTC. Protein sequence: CASSLGGRAEQFF. This sequence joins TRBV5-1 and TRBJ2-1; 9 nucleotides line up with TRBD2. Germline V lookup: CDR1 SGHRS, CDR2 YFSETQ. The V and J ends lost 0 bases and 9 bases, in that order; junction bases with no gene match: 1. The CDR3 contains 13 residues. Variable domain in full (rest from reference TRBV5-1 and TRBJ2-1): KAGVTQTPRYLIKTRGQQVTLSCSPISGHRSVSWYQQTPGQGLQFLFEYFSETQRNKGNFPGRFSGRQFSNSRSEMNVSTLELGDSALYLCASSLGGRAEQFFGPGTRLTVL.

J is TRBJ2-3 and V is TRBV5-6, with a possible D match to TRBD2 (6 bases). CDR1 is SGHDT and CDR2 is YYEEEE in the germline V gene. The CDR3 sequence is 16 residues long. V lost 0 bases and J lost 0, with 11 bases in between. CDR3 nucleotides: TGTGCCAGCAGCTTGGCATTCGGGACTAGCACAGATACGCAGTATTTT. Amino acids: CASSLAFGTSTDTQYF. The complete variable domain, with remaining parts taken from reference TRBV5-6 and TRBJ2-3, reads DAGVTQSPTHLIKTRGQQVTLRCSPKSGHDTVSWYQQALGQGPQFIFQYYEEEERQRGNFPDRFSGHQFPNYSSELNVNALLLGDSALYLCASSLAFGTSTDTQYFGPGTRLTVL.

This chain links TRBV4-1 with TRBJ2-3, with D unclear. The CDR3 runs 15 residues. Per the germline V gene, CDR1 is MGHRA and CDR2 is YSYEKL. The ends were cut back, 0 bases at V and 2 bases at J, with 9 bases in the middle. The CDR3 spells CASSQDGRTTDTQYF. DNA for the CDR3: TGCGCCAGCAGCCAAGACGGCAGGACCACAGATACGCAGTATTTT.

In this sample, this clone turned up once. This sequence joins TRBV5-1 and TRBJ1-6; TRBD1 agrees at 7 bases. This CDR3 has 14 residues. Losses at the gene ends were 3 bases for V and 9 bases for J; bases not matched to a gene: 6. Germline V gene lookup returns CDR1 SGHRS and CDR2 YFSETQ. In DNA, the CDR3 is TGCGCCAGCAGCTCGCAGGGGGGTAGTTCACCCCTCCACTTT. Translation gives CASSSQGGSSPLHF.

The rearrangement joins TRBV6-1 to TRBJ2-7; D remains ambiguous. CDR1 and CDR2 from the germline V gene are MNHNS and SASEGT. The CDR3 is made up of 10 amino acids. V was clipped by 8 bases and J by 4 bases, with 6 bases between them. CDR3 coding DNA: TGTGCCAGCGGCCCTTACGAGCAGTACTTC. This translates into CASGPYEQYF.

Here the CDR3 reads CASSTGQGTSNSPLHF. The CDR3 nucleotides read TGTGCCAGTAGTACGGGACAGGGGACAAGTAATTCACCCCTCCACTTT. The genes are TRBV19 and TRBJ1-6, with 10 bases lining up with TRBD1. The ends lost 4 bases at V and 6 bases at J; junction bases unmatched: 6. CDR1 is LNHDA, CDR2 SQIVND, per germline (reference sequence). The CDR3 extends over 16 amino acids. Using reference TRBV19 and TRBJ1-6 for the parts outside the CDR3, the full variable domain is DGGITQSPKYLFRKEGQNVTLSCEQNLNHDAMYWYRQDPGQGLRLIYYSQIVNDFQKGDIAEGYSVSREKKESFPLTVTSAQKNPTAFYLCASSTGQGTSNSPLHFGNGTRLTVT.

The DNA for the CDR3 is TGTGCCAGCAGTGAAAGACAGCCCCAAGAGACCCAGTACTTC. Translated: CASSERQPQETQYF. The chain couples TRBV28 to TRBJ2-5, with D possibly being TRBD1 (5 bases). This CDR3 is built from 14 residues. Germline CDR1 reads MDHEN; CDR2 reads SYDVKM. V lost 5 bases, J lost 1 base, and 11 bases lay in between.

CDR3 DNA: TGTGCCAGCAGTTTATGGGGACAGGGGGCCGTAGCCAAAAACATTCAGTACTTC. It is translated as CASSLWGQGAVAKNIQYF. The chain uses TRBV28 and TRBJ2-4; 12 bases agree with TRBD1. This CDR3 contains 18 residues. J was trimmed by 0 bases and V by 0 bases; bases with no gene match: 3. The germline V gene has CDR1 MDHEN and CDR2 SYDVKM.

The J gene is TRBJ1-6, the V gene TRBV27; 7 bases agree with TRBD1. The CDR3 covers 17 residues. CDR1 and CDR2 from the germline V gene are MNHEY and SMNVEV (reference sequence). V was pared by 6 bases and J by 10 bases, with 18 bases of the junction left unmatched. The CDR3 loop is CASSIPQTPGQFSPLHF. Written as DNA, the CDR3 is TGTGCCAGCAGCATTCCTCAGACCCCGGGACAGTTCTCACCCCTCCACTTT.

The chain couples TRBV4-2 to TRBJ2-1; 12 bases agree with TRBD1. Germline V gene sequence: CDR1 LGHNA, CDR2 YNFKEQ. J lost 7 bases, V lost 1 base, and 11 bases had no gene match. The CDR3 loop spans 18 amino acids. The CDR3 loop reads CASSQGRLGQGASNEQFF. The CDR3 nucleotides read TGTGCCAGCAGCCAAGGTAGGCTGGGACAGGGGGCTTCAAATGAGCAGTTCTTC.

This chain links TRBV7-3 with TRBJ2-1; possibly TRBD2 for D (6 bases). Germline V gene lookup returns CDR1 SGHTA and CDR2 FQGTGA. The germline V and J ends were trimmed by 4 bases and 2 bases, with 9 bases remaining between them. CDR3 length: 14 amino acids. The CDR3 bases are TGTGCCAGCAGCTATAGCGGACCCTACAATGAGCAGTTCTTC. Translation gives CASSYSGPYNEQFF.

The CDR3 nucleotides read TGTGCCGGGACCCCTTGGGGCCACGACGAGCAGTACTTC. Translated, it gives CAGTPWGHDEQYF. This sequence joins TRBV5-8 and TRBJ2-7, with D tentatively TRBD1 or TRBD2 (5 bases each). Trimming removed 10 bases from V and 5 bases from J, with 19 bases in between. Germline CDR1 is SGHTS and CDR2 is YDEGEE. The CDR3 contains 13 residues.

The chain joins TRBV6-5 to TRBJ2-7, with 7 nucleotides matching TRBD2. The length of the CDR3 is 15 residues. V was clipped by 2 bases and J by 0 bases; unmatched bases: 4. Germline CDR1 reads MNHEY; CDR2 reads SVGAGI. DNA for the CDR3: TGTGCCAGCAGTTACCGGGCTAGCGGCTCCTACGAGCAGTACTTC. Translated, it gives CASSYRASGSYEQYF.

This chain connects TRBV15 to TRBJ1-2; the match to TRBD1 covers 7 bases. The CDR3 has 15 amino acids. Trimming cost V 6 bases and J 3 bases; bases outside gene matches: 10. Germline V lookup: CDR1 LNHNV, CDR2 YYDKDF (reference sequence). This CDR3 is CATSPGQTDHYGYTF. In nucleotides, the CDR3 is TGTGCCACCAGTCCGGGACAGACGGACCACTATGGCTACACCTTC.

CDR3 region: CASSPSWDRGNYGYTF. The DNA for the CDR3 is TGTGCCAGCAGCCCTTCGTGGGACAGGGGCAACTATGGCTACACCTTC. The rearrangement uses TRBV27 and TRBJ1-2, with TRBD1 matching 10 bases. CDR1 is MNHEY, CDR2 SMNVEV, per germline (reference sequence). This CDR3 contains 16 residues. V shed 6 bases and J 2 bases; nucleotides not matched to a gene: 9.

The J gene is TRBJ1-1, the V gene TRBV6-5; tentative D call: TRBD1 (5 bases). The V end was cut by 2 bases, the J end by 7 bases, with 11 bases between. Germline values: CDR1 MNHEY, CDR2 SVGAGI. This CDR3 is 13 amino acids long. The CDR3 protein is CASSYLKGFEAFF. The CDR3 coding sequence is TGTGCCAGCAGTTACCTAAAGGGGTTTGAAGCTTTCTTT.

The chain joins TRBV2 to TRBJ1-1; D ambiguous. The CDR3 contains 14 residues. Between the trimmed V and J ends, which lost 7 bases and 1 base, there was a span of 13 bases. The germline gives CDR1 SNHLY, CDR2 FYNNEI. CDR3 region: CASIRVPENTEAFF. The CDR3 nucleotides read TGTGCCAGCATACGTGTGCCCGAGAACACTGAAGCTTTCTTT.

The CDR3 DNA is TGTGCCAGCAGCCCCCGTCAGGGGCACACCATATATTTT. Amino acid sequence: CASSPRQGHTIYF. This chain uses TRBV9 with TRBJ1-3; D is perhaps TRBD1 (6 bases). Germline V gene sequence: CDR1 SGDLS, CDR2 YYNGEE. The CDR3 is 13 amino acids. Trimming pared 4 bases from V and 8 bases from J, leaving 13 bases between.

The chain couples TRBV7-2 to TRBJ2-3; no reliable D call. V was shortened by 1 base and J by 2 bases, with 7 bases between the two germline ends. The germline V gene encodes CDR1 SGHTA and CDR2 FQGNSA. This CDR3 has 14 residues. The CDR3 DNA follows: TGTGCCAGCAGCTTAGATACGAACACAGATACGCAGTATTTT. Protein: CASSLDTNTDTQYF. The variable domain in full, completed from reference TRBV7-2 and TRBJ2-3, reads GAGVSQSPSNKVTEKGKDVELRCDPISGHTALYWYRQSLGQGLEFLIYFQGNSAPDKSGLPSDRFSAERTGGSVSTLTIQRTQQEDSAVYLCASSLDTNTDTQYFGPGTRLTVL.

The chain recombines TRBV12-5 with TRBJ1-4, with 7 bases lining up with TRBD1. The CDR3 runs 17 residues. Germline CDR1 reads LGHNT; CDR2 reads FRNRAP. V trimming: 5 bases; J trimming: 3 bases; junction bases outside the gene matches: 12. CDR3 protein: CASGLDATGVSNEKLFF. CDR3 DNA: TGTGCTAGTGGTCTTGACGCTACAGGGGTATCTAATGAAAAACTGTTTTTT.